This T cell receptor (beta chain) originates from a study of T cell responses to AZD1222 COVID-19 vaccine. Study-level findings and limits: Among vaccine-associated CD4 TCRs, coverage spanned spike, with dominance at 160-218 and 743-854. Donors were largely white British and mainly female; clonal diversity was possibly underestimated. Every sample of the repertoires postdated the peak T cell response.

Here immunoSEQ multiplex PCR was the method, and the copy in TCRdb shows in-frame clones only, minus some. The sample consists of fewer than 200,000 clones, about 87% of them appearing once. This clone was recorded once. The antigen is not known. The germline V and J ends were trimmed by 0 bases and 0 bases, with 7 bases remaining between them. Germline lookup yields CDR1 SGHDT and CDR2 YYEEEE. There are 15 residues in the CDR3. The V call is TRBV5-6, the J call TRBJ2-1, with no clear D. The sequencing used peripheral blood, collected on day 0 of AZD1222 vaccination. The receptor comes from an adult in good health. The CDR3 is CASSLEGYSYNEQFF. In DNA form, the CDR3 reads TGTGCCAGCAGCTTGGAAGGTTACTCCTACAATGAGCAGTTCTTC.